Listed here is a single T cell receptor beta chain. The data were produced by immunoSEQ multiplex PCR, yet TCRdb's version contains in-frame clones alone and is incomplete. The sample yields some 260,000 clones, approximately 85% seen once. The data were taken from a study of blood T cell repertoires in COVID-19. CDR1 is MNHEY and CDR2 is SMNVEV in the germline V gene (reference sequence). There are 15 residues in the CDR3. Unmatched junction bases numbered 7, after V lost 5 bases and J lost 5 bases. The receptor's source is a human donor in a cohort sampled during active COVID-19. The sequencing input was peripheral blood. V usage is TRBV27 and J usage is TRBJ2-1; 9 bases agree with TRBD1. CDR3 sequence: CASSPWTGDNNEQFF. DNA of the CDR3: TGTGCCAGCAGTCCATGGACAGGGGACAACAATGAGCAGTTCTTC.